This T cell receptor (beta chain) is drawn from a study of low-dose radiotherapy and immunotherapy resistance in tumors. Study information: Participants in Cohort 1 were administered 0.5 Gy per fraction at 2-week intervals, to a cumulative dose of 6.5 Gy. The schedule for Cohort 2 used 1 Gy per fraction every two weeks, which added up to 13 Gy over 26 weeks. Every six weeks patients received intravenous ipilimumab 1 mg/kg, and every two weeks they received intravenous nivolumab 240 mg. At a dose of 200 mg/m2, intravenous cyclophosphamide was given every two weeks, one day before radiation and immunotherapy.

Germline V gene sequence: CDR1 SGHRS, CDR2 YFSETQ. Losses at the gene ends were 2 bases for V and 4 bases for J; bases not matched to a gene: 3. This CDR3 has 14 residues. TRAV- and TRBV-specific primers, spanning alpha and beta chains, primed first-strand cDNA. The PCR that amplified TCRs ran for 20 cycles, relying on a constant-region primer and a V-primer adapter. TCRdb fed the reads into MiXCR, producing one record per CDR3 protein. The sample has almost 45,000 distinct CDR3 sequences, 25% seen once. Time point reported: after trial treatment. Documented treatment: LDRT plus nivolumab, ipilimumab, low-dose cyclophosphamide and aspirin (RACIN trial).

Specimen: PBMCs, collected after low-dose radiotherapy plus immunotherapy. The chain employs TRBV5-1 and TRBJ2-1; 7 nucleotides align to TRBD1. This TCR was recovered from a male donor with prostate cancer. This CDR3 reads CASSLQGSYNEQFF. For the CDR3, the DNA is TGCGCCAGCAGCTTACAGGGGTCATACAATGAGCAGTTCTTC.